Shown below are 25 T cell receptor beta chains from a single sample sequenced in a study of CD8 T cells in Susac syndrome. Reverse transcription of about 0.45 to 1 ug RNA was carried out with random hexamers. TCRdb passed the immunoSEQ multiplex PCR reads through MiXCR, listing each CDR3 protein once. The table has some 94,000 distinct CDR3 sequences, just under 95% seen once. Sequencing was carried out using CD4+ T cells from PBMCs. The receptors were sampled from a human donor with Susac syndrome.

The V gene is TRBV2, the J gene TRBJ1-4; no clear D. Trimming pared 4 bases from V and 4 bases from J, leaving 13 bases between. Germline V gene data show CDR1 as SNHLY and CDR2 as FYNNEI. The CDR3 spans 15 residues. The CDR3 nucleotides are TGTGCCAGCAGTGTGAGCAGTACGGGTAATGAAAAACTGTTTTTT. This encodes CASSVSSTGNEKLFF.

The V and J genes are TRBV5-1 and TRBJ2-3, with a possible D match to TRBD2 (5 bases). Germline values: CDR1 SGHRS, CDR2 YFSETQ. The CDR3 has 12 amino acids. Trimming stripped 5 bases from V and 5 bases from J, with 9 bases between. In nucleotides, the CDR3 is TGCGCCAGCAGGCAAGCGGAAGATACGCAGTATTTT. This gives the protein CASRQAEDTQYF.

The chain is built from TRBV3-1 and TRBJ2-7; D call uncertain. The CDR3 extends over 13 amino acids. Germline V CDR1 and CDR2: LGHDT, YNNKEL (reference sequence). V lost 4 bases and J lost 2, with 9 bases in between. Here the CDR3 DNA reads TGTGCCAGCAGCCCGCAGGCAACCTACGAGCAGTACTTC. Its translation: CASSPQATYEQYF.

The V gene is TRBV3-1, the J gene TRBJ1-1, with TRBD1 matching 12 bases. The CDR3 is made up of 19 amino acids. The V gene end was trimmed by 4 bases and the J gene end by 2 bases; junction bases not matched to a gene: 14. The germline gives CDR1 LGHDT, CDR2 YNNKEL (reference sequence). The CDR3 DNA follows: TGTGCCAGCAGCCCACCAGTCCCGGGACAGGGGGCGCATAACACTGAAGCTTTCTTT. Its translation: CASSPPVPGQGAHNTEAFF.

The CDR3 loop is CASSAAAGGEETQYF. Here the CDR3 DNA reads TGTGCCAGCAGCGCCGCCGCGGGGGGCGAAGAGACCCAGTACTTC. The chain recombines TRBV6-4 with TRBJ2-5, with 8 bases identical to TRBD2. The germline CDR1 and CDR2 sequences are MRHNA and SNTAGT. J was trimmed by 3 bases and V by 6 bases; bases with no gene match: 9. The CDR3 runs to 15 residues.

The rearrangement links TRBV20-1 to TRBJ2-1, with 11 positions matching TRBD2. The V and J ends lost 3 bases and 5 bases, in that order; junction bases with no gene match: 9. CDR1 and CDR2 (germline): DFQATT, SNEGSKA (reference sequence). The length of the CDR3 is 16 residues. The CDR3 coding sequence is TGCAGTGCTAGCAAGGCTAGCGGGGGGCTAAACAATGAGCAGTTCTTC. Its translation is CSASKASGGLNNEQFF.

This chain uses TRBV11-2 with TRBJ2-3; possibly TRBD2 for D (6 bases). The CDR3 length is 16 residues. Trimming shortened V by 2 bases and J by 0 bases, and 12 bases separated the two germline ends. In germline, CDR1 is SGHAT, CDR2 FQNNGV. CDR3 DNA sequence: TGTGCCAGCAGCTTAAGGAGTAGCGGTAGCACAGATACGCAGTATTTT. Translated: CASSLRSSGSTDTQYF.

The gene calls are TRBV3-1 and TRBJ2-5; perhaps TRBD2 as D (5 bases). The germline CDR1 and CDR2 sequences are LGHDT and YNNKEL (reference sequence). Trimming stripped 3 bases from V and 5 bases from J, with 13 bases between. The CDR3 has 14 amino acids. CDR3 nucleotide sequence: TGTGCCAGCAGCCAGCGGGCCGCCGGTGAGACCCAGTACTTC. As protein: CASSQRAAGETQYF.

The chain is built from TRBV30 and TRBJ1-1; no clear D gene. Germline CDR1 GTSNPN, CDR2 SVGIG (reference sequence). The ends were cut back, 2 bases at V and 4 bases at J, with 5 bases in the middle. The CDR3 is 11 residues long. CDR3 coding DNA: TGTGCCTGGAGTCCCCTCACTGAAGCTTTCTTT. The encoded protein is CAWSPLTEAFF.

The V call is TRBV7-2, the J call TRBJ2-7, with 7 positions matching TRBD1. CDR3 length: 14 residues. The J segment lost 4 bases and the V segment lost 5 bases, leaving 8 bases of the junction unmatched. Germline CDR1 reads SGHTA; CDR2 reads FQGNSA. CDR3: CASSPQGTGYEQYF. DNA for the CDR3: TGTGCCAGCAGCCCACAGGGGACGGGATACGAGCAGTACTTC. Full variable domain (remainder filled in from reference TRBV7-2 and TRBJ2-7): GAGVSQSPSNKVTEKGKDVELRCDPISGHTALYWYRQSLGQGLEFLIYFQGNSAPDKSGLPSDRFSAERTGGSVSTLTIQRTQQEDSAVYLCASSPQGTGYEQYFGPGTRLTVT.

This chain connects TRBV5-4 to TRBJ2-5, with D perhaps being TRBD1 or TRBD2 (5 bases each). Germline values: CDR1 SGHNT, CDR2 YYREEE (reference sequence). This CDR3 contains 13 residues. Trimming stripped 6 bases from V and 1 base from J, with 10 bases between. The DNA for the CDR3 is TGTGCCAGCAATTCCGGGACCCAAGAGACCCAGTACTTC. It yields the protein CASNSGTQETQYF.

V and J are TRBV30 and TRBJ2-2; D remains unclear. This CDR3 contains 13 residues. Germline V gene sequence: CDR1 GTSNPN, CDR2 SVGIG (reference sequence). V gave up 0 bases and J gave up 6 bases, with 8 bases separating them. The CDR3 coding sequence is TGTGCCTGGAGTGTACTCGGGTCCGGGGAGCTGTTTTTT. Protein sequence: CAWSVLGSGELFF. Based on the CDR3 plus reference TRBV30 and TRBJ2-2, the full variable domain is SQTIHQWPATLVQPVGSPLSLECTVEGTSNPNLYWYRQAAGRGLQLLFYSVGIGQISSEVPQNLSASRPQDRQFILSSKKLLLSDSGFYLCAWSVLGSGELFFGEGSRLTVL.

The chain employs TRBV4-1 and TRBJ1-2, with TRBD1 identical over 7 bases. The CDR3 spans 15 residues. CDR1 MGHRA and CDR2 YSYEKL come from the germline V gene. Trimming took 3 bases from V and 3 from J; bases not matched to a gene: 7. The CDR3 DNA sequence: TGCGCCAGCAGCCAGGGGACAGCGTTATACTATGGCTACACCTTC. As protein: CASSQGTALYYGYTF.

V is TRBV27 and J is TRBJ2-1; D could derive from TRBD1 or TRBD2 (7 bases each). The CDR3 extends over 17 amino acids. CDR1 MNHEY and CDR2 SMNVEV come from the germline V gene (reference sequence). V dropped 3 bases and J dropped 6 bases, with 21 bases sitting between them. CDR3 loop: CASSFGGGGQRSNEQFF. Written as DNA, the CDR3 is TGTGCCAGCAGTTTCGGGGGCGGGGGACAGAGATCCAATGAGCAGTTCTTC.

This chain joins TRBV6-5 and TRBJ1-2, with D hard to call. The germline V gene has CDR1 MNHEY and CDR2 SVGAGI. CDR3 length: 12 amino acids. Trimming cost V 8 bases and J 0 bases, with 7 bases left between them. The CDR3 reads CASGSTNYGYTF. CDR3 DNA: TGTGCCAGCGGGAGTACTAACTATGGCTACACCTTC.

The J gene is TRBJ2-7, the V gene TRBV9; D is ambiguous. Germline V lookup: CDR1 SGDLS, CDR2 YYNGEE. There are 14 residues in the CDR3. The ends were cut back, 0 bases at V and 2 bases at J, with 9 bases in the middle. The CDR3 reads CASSVAPTAYEQYF. CDR3 nucleotides: TGTGCCAGCAGCGTAGCTCCAACCGCCTACGAGCAGTACTTC.

The chain is built from TRBV28 and TRBJ2-7; 10 nucleotides agree with TRBD1. The CDR3 runs to 15 residues. The junction had 10 bases not matched to a gene; V was cut back by 6 bases and J by 5 bases. Per germline, CDR1 MDHEN and CDR2 SYDVKM. CDR3 coding DNA: TGTGCCAGCAGCCCTCCCGGGACAGGGGCTCACGAGCAGTACTTC. Its protein is CASSPPGTGAHEQYF.

The count of this clonotype is one. The CDR3 spells CASSVDRKNGYTF. The CDR3 DNA is TGTGCCAGCAGCGTAGATAGAAAGAATGGCTACACCTTC. The chain recombines TRBV9 with TRBJ1-2; D not certain. Trimming cost V 0 bases and J 6 bases, with 9 bases left between them. The germline V gene has CDR1 SGDLS and CDR2 YYNGEE. The CDR3 extends over 13 amino acids.

The V and J genes are TRBV7-2 and TRBJ2-7, with 7 bases matching TRBD1. The CDR3 loop spans 15 amino acids. Germline assignment: CDR1 SGHTA and CDR2 FQGNSA. With V trimmed by 5 bases and J by 3 bases, 10 bases remained unmatched. The CDR3 is CASSRRQGKLYEQYF. In nucleotides, the CDR3 is TGTGCCAGCAGCCGAAGACAGGGCAAACTCTACGAGCAGTACTTC.

The chain has TRBV5-1 and TRBJ2-5, with D possibly being TRBD1 (5 bases). V was clipped by 4 bases and J by 0 bases, with 16 bases between them. Looked up from germline, CDR1 is SGHRS and CDR2 is YFSETQ. This CDR3 has 16 amino acids. The CDR3, as DNA: TGCGCCAGCAGCCCCGCAGGGCCCGGATACCAAGAGACCCAGTACTTC. Protein sequence: CASSPAGPGYQETQYF. Variable domain in full (rest from reference TRBV5-1 and TRBJ2-5): KAGVTQTPRYLIKTRGQQVTLSCSPISGHRSVSWYQQTPGQGLQFLFEYFSETQRNKGNFPGRFSGRQFSNSRSEMNVSTLELGDSALYLCASSPAGPGYQETQYFGPGTRLLVL.

This chain connects TRBV14 to TRBJ2-3, with D perhaps TRBD2 (5 bases). Trimming took off 6 bases at V and 3 bases at J, with 13 bases between the two ends. The germline V gene encodes CDR1 SGHDN and CDR2 FVKESK. The CDR3 runs 14 residues. CDR3 in amino acids: CASRTGLGTDTQYF. DNA of the CDR3: TGTGCCAGCAGGACCGGACTCGGGACAGATACGCAGTATTTT.

The chain uses TRBV3-1 and TRBJ2-2; 7 bases agree with TRBD2. Per the germline V gene, CDR1 is LGHDT and CDR2 is YNNKEL (reference sequence). CDR3 size: 14 residues. J gave up 6 bases and V 0 bases, and 1 base lay outside the gene matches. The CDR3 DNA sequence: TGTGCCAGCAGCCAAGATGCGGGGGCCGGGGAGCTGTTTTTT. Protein product: CASSQDAGAGELFF. The variable domain in full, with the rest retrieved from reference TRBV3-1 and TRBJ2-2, is DTAVSQTPKYLVTQMGNDKSIKCEQNLGHDTMYWYKQDSKKFLKIMFSYNNKELIINETVPNRFSPKSPDKAHLNLHINSLELGDSAVYFCASSQDAGAGELFFGEGSRLTVL.

The CDR3 DNA reads TGTGCCAGCAGCGCAGGACAGGTGACGAACACCGGGGAGCTGTTTTTT. This codes for CASSAGQVTNTGELFF. The chain recombines TRBV9 with TRBJ2-2; TRBD1 matches 7 bases. Germline CDR1 reads SGDLS; CDR2 reads YYNGEE. CDR3 size: 16 residues. Trimming removed 3 bases from V and 0 bases from J; junction bases left unmatched: 5.

This sequence joins TRBV4-1 and TRBJ2-5, with 8 nucleotides matching TRBD2. J lost 3 bases, V lost 5 bases, and 8 bases had no gene match. There are 15 residues in the CDR3. Germline V gene data show CDR1 as MGHRA and CDR2 as YSYEKL. In DNA form, the CDR3 reads TGCGCCAGCAGCTCCCTGCGGGGGGCGGAAGAGACCCAGTACTTC. Encoded protein: CASSSLRGAEETQYF.

The chain combines TRBV12-3 or TRBV12-4 with TRBJ1-2; D is undetermined. V lost 6 bases, J lost 2 bases, and 7 bases lay in between. This CDR3 has 12 residues. The CDR3 sequence: CASSGPNYGYTF. DNA of the CDR3: TGTGCCAGCAGCGGTCCCAACTATGGCTACACCTTC.